These 24 T cell receptor beta chains originate from one sample sequenced in a study of CD8 T cells in ankylosing spondylitis (dated by TCRdb to about 2017). Library construction relied on 5' RACE. Sequencing used an Illumina HiSeq 2500. In-frame beta chains were kept once TCRdb had trimmed the public reads at Q25 with fastp and called clones with MiXCR. Rows merge per CDR3 protein into single entries with the most common DNA and genes. Here the sample has about 360,000 distinct CDR3 sequences; 20% to 25% occur a single time. In total, the top ten clones hold approximately 14% of the sample. The sample comprised blood, either unsorted or a sorted T cell fraction (not recorded which). These receptors all stem from a male donor with ankylosing spondylitis or in good health (not recorded which).

V and J are TRBV10-3 and TRBJ2-7; D could derive from TRBD1 or TRBD2 (5 bases each). V was trimmed by 6 bases and J by 6 bases, leaving 24 bases between them. CDR1 and CDR2 (germline): ENHRY, SYGVKD. The CDR3 contains 16 residues. CDR3: CAISVRTGGPLGEQYF. The CDR3 DNA is TGTGCCATCAGCGTTCGAACTGGGGGACCTCTAGGCGAGCAGTACTTC.

This clonotype was detected a few times. CDR3 sequence (DNA): TGCGCCAGCAGCCAAGGGGGAGGGCCTAATGAAAAACTGTTTTTT. Translated: CASSQGGGPNEKLFF. V and J are TRBV4-1 and TRBJ1-4, with D uncertain. The CDR3 loop spans 15 amino acids. CDR1 and CDR2 (germline): MGHRA, YSYEKL. Trimming took 1 base from V and 3 from J, leaving 9 bases between them.

This clonotype was detected many times. The chain couples TRBV12-3 or TRBV12-4 to TRBJ2-7; 9 positions agree with TRBD1. The CDR3 is made up of 15 amino acids. Unmatched junction bases numbered 5, after V lost 4 bases and J lost 1 base. For the CDR3, the DNA is TGTGCCAGCAGTTCCACCGGGACAGGGTCCTACGAGCAGTACTTC. It is translated as CASSSTGTGSYEQYF.

In its sample, this clonotype was seen a few times. The chain links TRBV5-1 to TRBJ2-1, with 11 bases lining up with TRBD1. After removal of 4 bases from V and 7 bases from J, the junction contained 4 bases not matched to a gene. CDR1 and CDR2 from the germline V gene are SGHRS and YFSETQ. This CDR3 contains 14 residues. The CDR3 DNA reads TGCGCCAGCAGCAGAGGACAGGGGGCTAATGAGCAGTTCTTC. Translation: CASSRGQGANEQFF.

This clonotype was observed a handful of times. The gene calls are TRBV25-1 and TRBJ2-1; 7 nucleotides line up with TRBD2. Germline V gene sequence: CDR1 MGHDK, CDR2 SYGVNS. The J segment lost 6 bases and the V segment lost 3 bases, leaving 2 bases of the junction unmatched. The CDR3 is 13 amino acids. As DNA, the CDR3 is TGTGCCAGCAGTGACTCGGGGGGCAATGAGCAGTTCTTC. The encoded protein is CASSDSGGNEQFF.

This clonotype occurred a few times. This chain connects TRBV2 to TRBJ2-1, with D perhaps matching TRBD1 (6 bases). V lost 1 base to trimming and J lost 3 bases, with 16 bases between them. The germline gives CDR1 SNHLY, CDR2 FYNNEI. The CDR3 length is 17 residues. CDR3 DNA sequence: TGTGCCAGCAGTGAAGGGGCTAGGGAACAGGGCTACAATGAGCAGTTCTTC. Translating it yields CASSEGAREQGYNEQFF.

The rearrangement uses TRBV20-1 and TRBJ2-5; maybe TRBD1 (6 bases). The CDR3 has 15 residues. Germline V lookup: CDR1 DFQATT, CDR2 SNEGSKA (reference sequence). V lost 6 bases and J 2 bases, leaving 19 bases between the germline ends. CDR3 nucleotide sequence: TGCAGTGCCGGCCTACAGGGAGCGATTCAAGAGACCCAGTACTTC. It is translated as CSAGLQGAIQETQYF.

This clonotype was counted between two and nine times. The gene calls are TRBV28 and TRBJ2-1; D not certain. The CDR3 has 15 amino acids. The V gene lost 5 bases and the J gene lost 0 bases, with 11 bases spanning the gap. The germline CDR1 and CDR2 sequences are MDHEN and SYDVKM. The CDR3: CASSRLYSSYNEQFF. The CDR3 DNA reads TGTGCCAGCAGTCGTTTGTACAGCTCCTACAATGAGCAGTTCTTC. The full variable domain, with the rest looked up from reference TRBV28 and TRBJ2-1, is DVKVTQSSRYLVKRTGEKVFLECVQDMDHENMFWYRQDPGLGLRLIYFSYDVKMKEKGDIPEGYSVSREKKERFSLILESASTNQTSMYLCASSRLYSSYNEQFFGPGTRLTVL.

This clonotype was picked up a small number of times. The J gene is TRBJ2-1, the V gene TRBV9, with 9 bases matching TRBD2. V dropped 5 bases and J dropped 8; count of bases not matched to a gene: 11. Germline lookup yields CDR1 SGDLS and CDR2 YYNGEE. The CDR3 totals 15 residues. The CDR3 DNA reads as TGTGCCAGCAGTCATTCTGGCGGGGGGGCCTATGAGCAGTTCTTC. This encodes CASSHSGGGAYEQFF.

The chain links TRBV18 to TRBJ2-7, with a tentative D call TRBD2 (5 bases). Germline loops: CDR1 KGHSH, CDR2 LQKENI. The CDR3 covers 16 residues. Trimming removed 3 bases at V and 5 bases at J, with 20 bases between. CDR3 residues: CASSPQNPKTIHEQYF. The CDR3 DNA is TGTGCCAGCTCACCGCAAAACCCGAAGACTATTCACGAGCAGTACTTC.

A few counts support this clonotype. The chain uses TRBV12-3 or TRBV12-4 and TRBJ1-1, with D possibly being TRBD1 (5 bases). V was pared by 5 bases and J by 5 bases, with 15 bases between. CDR3 length: 14 residues. The CDR3 DNA sequence: TGTGCCAGCAGTCTTGGGGTATCAGGGACTGAAGCTTTCTTT. Protein: CASSLGVSGTEAFF.

The genes are TRBV29-1 and TRBJ2-5, with 11 bases matching TRBD1. The CDR3 length is 13 residues. V shed 2 bases, J shed 5 bases, and the junction held 1 base outside the gene matches. Looked up from germline, CDR1 is SQVTM and CDR2 is ANQGSEA. DNA of the CDR3: TGCAGCGTTGAAAGGGACAGGGGGGAGACCCAGTACTTC. This encodes CSVERDRGETQYF.

This chain joins TRBV20-1 and TRBJ1-1; tentatively, D is TRBD1 (6 bases). Looked up from germline, CDR1 is DFQATT and CDR2 is SNEGSKA (reference sequence). This CDR3 is built from 14 residues. V lost 3 bases to trimming and J lost 1 base, with 12 bases between them. CDR3 region: CSAREDRKNTEAFF. As DNA, the CDR3 is TGCAGTGCTAGGGAGGACAGAAAGAACACTGAAGCTTTCTTT.

This clonotype was seen only a few times. V usage is TRBV5-1 and J usage is TRBJ2-7; 9 nucleotides align to TRBD1. This CDR3 region has 15 residues. Germline CDR1 is SGHRS and CDR2 is YFSETQ. With V trimmed by 1 base and J by 5 bases, 7 bases remained unmatched. The CDR3: CASSLWIQGANEQYF. CDR3 nucleotides: TGCGCCAGCAGCTTGTGGATACAGGGGGCTAACGAGCAGTACTTC.

This clonotype was counted only a few times. J is TRBJ1-1 and V is TRBV29-1, with D uncertain. The V end was cut by 6 bases, the J end by 1 base, with 9 bases between. The CDR3 loop spans 12 amino acids. Germline V gives CDR1 SQVTM, CDR2 ANQGSEA. The CDR3 DNA sequence: TGCAGCGTAACCGAGTGGAACACTGAAGCTTTCTTT. This encodes CSVTEWNTEAFF. Complete variable domain (other parts from reference TRBV29-1 and TRBJ1-1): SAVISQKPSRDICQRGTSLTIQCQVDSQVTMMFWYRQQPGQSLTLIATANQGSEATYESGFVIDKFPISRPNLTFSTLTVSNMSPEDSSIYLCSVTEWNTEAFFGQGTRLTVV.

The chain employs TRBV7-6 and TRBJ1-5, with D possibly matching TRBD1 (6 bases). CDR3 size: 16 residues. V lost 6 bases, J lost 2 bases, and 17 bases lay in between. Germline CDR1 is SGHVS and CDR2 is FNYEAQ. Here the CDR3 reads CASSEEGVFGNQPQHF. CDR3 coding DNA: TGTGCCAGCAGTGAAGAGGGGGTATTTGGCAATCAGCCCCAGCATTTT.

This clonotype has a handful of counts. This rearrangement joins TRBV20-1 to TRBJ2-1, with 11 bases matching TRBD1. The CDR3 has 15 residues. Looked up from germline, CDR1 is DFQATT and CDR2 is SNEGSKA (reference sequence). The J segment lost 10 bases and the V segment lost 2 bases, leaving 10 bases of the junction unmatched. CDR3 loop: CSARHRDRGEREQFF. DNA of the CDR3: TGCAGTGCTAGACACCGGGACAGGGGGGAGAGGGAGCAGTTCTTC.

This clonotype was counted only a few times. This rearrangement joins TRBV6-4 to TRBJ2-5; no reliable D call. Trimming removed 4 bases from V and 4 bases from J, with 13 bases in between. The CDR3 contains 14 residues. The germline gives CDR1 MRHNA, CDR2 SNTAGT. CDR3 coding DNA: TGTGCCAGCAGTGCCCGTGGGGTCGGAGAGACCCAGTACTTC. This translates into CASSARGVGETQYF.

The V and J genes are TRBV20-1 and TRBJ2-3, with D possibly being TRBD1 or TRBD2 (5 bases each). The germline V and J ends were trimmed by 0 bases and 4 bases, with 17 bases remaining between them. Germline CDR1 and CDR2: DFQATT and SNEGSKA (reference sequence). The CDR3 spans 16 residues. The chain's CDR3 is CSARDYEAGRADTQYF. CDR3 nucleotides: TGCAGTGCTAGAGATTACGAGGCAGGGCGGGCAGATACGCAGTATTTT.

This clonotype has at least ten counts. The chain has TRBV20-1 and TRBJ2-7; 7 nucleotides line up with TRBD2. The CDR3 is 13 residues long. Germline trimming cut 1 base from V and 2 bases from J; bases unmatched to any gene: 2. Per germline, CDR1 DFQATT and CDR2 SNEGSKA (reference sequence). CDR3 region: CSARGLAAYEQYF. The CDR3 nucleotides are TGCAGTGCTAGAGGCCTAGCGGCCTACGAGCAGTACTTC.

CDR3 loop: CASSPGDSQELGAFF. Here the CDR3 DNA reads TGTGCCAGCAGCCCGGGGGACAGCCAGGAGCTTGGAGCTTTCTTT. The V call is TRBV7-9, the J call TRBJ1-1, with 7 bases that match TRBD1. This CDR3 spans 15 amino acids. Germline CDR1 SEHNR, CDR2 FQNEAQ (reference sequence). Trimming removed 5 bases from V and 10 bases from J; junction bases left unmatched: 16.

The chain employs TRBV4-1 and TRBJ2-7; D is possibly TRBD2 (5 bases). Germline values: CDR1 MGHRA, CDR2 YSYEKL. Trimming pared 2 bases from V and 4 bases from J, leaving 12 bases between. CDR3 length: 14 amino acids. The CDR3 coding sequence is TGCGCCAGCAGCCAACCATCCGGGATTTACGAGCAGTACTTC. It is translated as CASSQPSGIYEQYF.

The gene calls are TRBV28 and TRBJ2-1, with 7 bases lining up with TRBD1. The V segment lost 5 bases and the J segment 4 bases; nucleotides outside the gene matches: 8. CDR1 is MDHEN, CDR2 SYDVKM, per germline. This CDR3 has 15 residues. Here the CDR3 reads CASSIPGTVYNEQFF. CDR3 bases: TGTGCCAGCAGTATTCCCGGGACAGTATACAATGAGCAGTTCTTC.

The chain recombines TRBV7-9 with TRBJ2-1, with D possibly being TRBD1 (6 bases). The CDR3 has 15 amino acids. Per germline, CDR1 SEHNR and CDR2 FQNEAQ (reference sequence). V gave up 5 bases and J gave up 2 bases, with 13 bases separating them. CDR3 protein: CASSLQGAPYNEQFF. CDR3 coding DNA: TGTGCCAGCAGCCTACAGGGTGCCCCCTACAATGAGCAGTTCTTC. Complete variable domain (other parts from reference TRBV7-9 and TRBJ2-1): DTGVSQNPRHKITKRGQNVTFRCDPISEHNRLYWYRQTLGQGPEFLTYFQNEAQLEKSRLLSDRFSAERPKGSFSTLEIQRTEQGDSAMYLCASSLQGAPYNEQFFGPGTRLTVL.